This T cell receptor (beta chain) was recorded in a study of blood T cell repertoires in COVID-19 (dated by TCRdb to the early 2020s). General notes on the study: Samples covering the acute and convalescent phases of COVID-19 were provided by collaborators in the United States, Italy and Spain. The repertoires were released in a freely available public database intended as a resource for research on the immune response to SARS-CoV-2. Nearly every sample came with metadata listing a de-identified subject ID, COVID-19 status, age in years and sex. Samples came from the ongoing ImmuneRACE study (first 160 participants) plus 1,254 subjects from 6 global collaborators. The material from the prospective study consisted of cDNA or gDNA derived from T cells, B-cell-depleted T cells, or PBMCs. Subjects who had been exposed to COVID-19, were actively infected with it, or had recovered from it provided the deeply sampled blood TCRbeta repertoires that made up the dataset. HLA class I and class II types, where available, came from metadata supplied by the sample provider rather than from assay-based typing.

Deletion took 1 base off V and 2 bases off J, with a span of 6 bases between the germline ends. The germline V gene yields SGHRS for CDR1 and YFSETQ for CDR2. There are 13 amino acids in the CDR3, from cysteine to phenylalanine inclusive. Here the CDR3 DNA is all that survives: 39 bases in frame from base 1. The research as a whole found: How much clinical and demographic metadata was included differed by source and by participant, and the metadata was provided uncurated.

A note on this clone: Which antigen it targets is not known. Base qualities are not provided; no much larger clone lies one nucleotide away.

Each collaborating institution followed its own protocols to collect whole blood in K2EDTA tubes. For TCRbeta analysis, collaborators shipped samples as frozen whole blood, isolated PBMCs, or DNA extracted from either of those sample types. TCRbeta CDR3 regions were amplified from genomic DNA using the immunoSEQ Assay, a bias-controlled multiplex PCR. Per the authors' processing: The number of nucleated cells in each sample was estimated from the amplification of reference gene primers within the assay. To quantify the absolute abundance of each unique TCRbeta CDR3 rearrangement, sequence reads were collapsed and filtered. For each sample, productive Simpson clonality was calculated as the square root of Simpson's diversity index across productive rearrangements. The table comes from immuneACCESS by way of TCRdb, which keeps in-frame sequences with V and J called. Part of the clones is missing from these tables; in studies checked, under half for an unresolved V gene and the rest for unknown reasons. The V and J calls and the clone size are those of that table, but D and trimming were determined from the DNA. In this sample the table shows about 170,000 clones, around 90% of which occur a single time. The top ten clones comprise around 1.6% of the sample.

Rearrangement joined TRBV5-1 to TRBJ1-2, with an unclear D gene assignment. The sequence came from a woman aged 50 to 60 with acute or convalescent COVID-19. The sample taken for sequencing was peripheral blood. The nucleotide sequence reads TGCGCCAGCAGCTTGCAGGAAAACTATGGCTACACCTTC. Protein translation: CASSLQENYGYTF. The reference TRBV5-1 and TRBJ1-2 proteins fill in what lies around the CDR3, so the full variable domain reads KAGVTQTPRYLIKTRGQQVTLSCSPISGHRSVSWYQQTPGQGLQFLFEYFSETQRNKGNFPGRFSGRQFSNSRSEMNVSTLELGDSALYLCASSLQENYGYTFGSGTRLTVV.